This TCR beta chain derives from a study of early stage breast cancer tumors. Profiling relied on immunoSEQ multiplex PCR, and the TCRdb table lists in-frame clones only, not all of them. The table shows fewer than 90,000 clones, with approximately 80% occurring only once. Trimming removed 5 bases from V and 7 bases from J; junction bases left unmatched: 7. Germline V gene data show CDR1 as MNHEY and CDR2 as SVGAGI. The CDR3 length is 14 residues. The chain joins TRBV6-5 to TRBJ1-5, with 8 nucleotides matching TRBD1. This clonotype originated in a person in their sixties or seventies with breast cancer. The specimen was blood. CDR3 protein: CASSQGAKGQPQHF. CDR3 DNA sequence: TGTGCCAGCAGTCAGGGGGCTAAAGGACAGCCCCAGCATTTT.